The entry below gives a single T cell receptor (beta chain) sequence along with its context. No antigen is known for it. The germline gives CDR1 LNHNV, CDR2 YYDKDF (reference sequence). The CDR3 length is 15 residues. V gave up 0 bases and J gave up 4 bases, with 7 bases separating them. Assay: immunoSEQ multiplex PCR; the TCRdb copy retains only in-frame clones and omits some. Of some 90,000 clones detected, just under 95% appear once; the ten largest clones hold around 0.36%. The data were obtained in a study of graft-versus-host responses after intestinal transplantation. The receptor was derived from a human donor who was the organ donor for an intestinal transplant. The specimen was unstimulated CD8+ T cells sorted from spleen or lymph node cells, collected before transplant. This chain joins TRBV15 and TRBJ1-6; possible D gene TRBD1, 5 bases. The CDR3 DNA reads as TGTGCCACCAGCAGAGATCGACAGTATAATTCACCCCTCCACTTT. Translation: CATSRDRQYNSPLHF.